The T cell receptor (beta chain) under discussion was sequenced for a study of T cells after yellow fever vaccination. Study conclusions and caveats: From the bulk population, abundant clonotypes could contaminate and appear within FACS-sorted repertoires. The booster saw the reappearance of most primary-vaccination clones (about 95% CD4, about 88% CD8).

Conversion of TCR transcripts into cDNA relied on 5'RACE template switching, which added a universal primer site and UMIs. TCRdb redid the calling of the 5' RACE reads with MiXCR, one entry per CDR3 protein. Of roughly 310,000 distinct CDR3 sequences listed, roughly 4% are singletons. This clonotype was seen more than once but under ten times. The antigen is not known. This TCR came from a man aged 18 to 30 who received the YFV17D yellow fever vaccine. The input for sequencing was PBMCs, taken on the day of the yellow fever booster vaccination.

CDR3 sequence (DNA): TGTGCCAGTAGTATAGCCCCCAGGGGGGCCAACGTCCTGACTTTC. This translates into CASSIAPRGANVLTF. The chain employs TRBV19 and TRBJ2-6, with unresolved D. CDR3 size: 15 residues. The germline CDR1 and CDR2 sequences are LNHDA and SQIVND (reference sequence). V dropped 1 base and J dropped 4 bases, with 8 bases sitting between them. Drawing the rest from reference TRBV19 and TRBJ2-6, the complete variable domain is DGGITQSPKYLFRKEGQNVTLSCEQNLNHDAMYWYRQDPGQGLRLIYYSQIVNDFQKGDIAEGYSVSREKKESFPLTVTSAQKNPTAFYLCASSIAPRGANVLTFGAGSRLTVL.